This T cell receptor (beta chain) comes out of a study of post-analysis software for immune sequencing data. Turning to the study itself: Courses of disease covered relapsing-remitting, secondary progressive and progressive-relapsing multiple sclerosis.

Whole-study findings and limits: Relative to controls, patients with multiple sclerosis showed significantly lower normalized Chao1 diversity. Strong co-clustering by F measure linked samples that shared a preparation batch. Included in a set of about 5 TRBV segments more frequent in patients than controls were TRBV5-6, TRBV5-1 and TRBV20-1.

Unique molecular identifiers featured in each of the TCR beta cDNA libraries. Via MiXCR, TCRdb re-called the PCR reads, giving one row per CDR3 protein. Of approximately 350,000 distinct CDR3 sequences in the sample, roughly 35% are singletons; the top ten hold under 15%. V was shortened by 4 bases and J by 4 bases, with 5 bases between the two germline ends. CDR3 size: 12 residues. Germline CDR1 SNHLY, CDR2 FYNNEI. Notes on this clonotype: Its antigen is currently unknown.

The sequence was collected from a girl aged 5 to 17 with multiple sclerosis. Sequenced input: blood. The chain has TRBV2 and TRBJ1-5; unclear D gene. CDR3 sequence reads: CASSVRNQPQHF. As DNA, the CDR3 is TGTGCCAGCAGTGTGAGGAATCAGCCCCAGCATTTT.